Each of the 23 T cell receptor beta chains below was sequenced from the same sample in a study of cytomegalovirus exposure and HLA in healthy donors. 13 Jbeta primers and 60 Vbeta primers were used for the PCR. Repertoires were generated with immunoSEQ multiplex PCR, while TCRdb's copy carries only in-frame clones and drops some. The table has about 140,000 clones, approximately 88% seen once; the top ten hold 0.51%. The sample comprised PBMCs. The receptors originated from a woman aged 40 to 49 in good health and CMV-seronegative.

This clone was seen only once. The rearrangement joins TRBV13 to TRBJ2-5; 8 nucleotides line up with TRBD2. Germline V gene lookup returns CDR1 PRHDT and CDR2 FYEKMQ (reference sequence). This CDR3 spans 14 amino acids. Trimming took 3 bases from V and 5 from J; bases not matched to a gene: 5. The CDR3 is CASSLPGGEETQYF. The CDR3 DNA is TGTGCCAGCAGCTTGCCGGGAGGGGAGGAGACCCAGTACTTC.

This chain links TRBV5-1 with TRBJ1-2; TRBD1 aligns across 7 bases. V shed 2 bases, J shed 12 bases, and the junction held 7 bases outside the gene matches. The CDR3 totals 12 residues. CDR1 is SGHRS, CDR2 YFSETQ, per germline. CDR3 residues: CASSLAGDSHTF. Written as DNA, the CDR3 is TGCGCCAGCAGCTTAGCCGGGGACAGTCACACCTTC.

The chain recombines TRBV5-1 with TRBJ2-7; 7 positions agree with TRBD1. In germline, CDR1 is SGHRS, CDR2 YFSETQ. The CDR3 is made up of 15 amino acids. The V segment lost 0 bases and the J segment 5 bases; nucleotides outside the gene matches: 8. CDR3 DNA: TGCGCCAGCAGCTTGGCCGTCAGACAGGGCCACGAGCAGTACTTC. Encoded protein: CASSLAVRQGHEQYF.

The gene calls are TRBV28 and TRBJ2-6, with TRBD1 matching over 8 bases. V shed 2 bases and J 4 bases; nucleotides not matched to a gene: 4. The germline gives CDR1 MDHEN, CDR2 SYDVKM. The CDR3 has 16 amino acids. The CDR3 coding sequence is TGTGCCAGCAGTTTAAACAGGGGGACCGGGGCCAACGTCCTGACTTTC. Protein sequence: CASSLNRGTGANVLTF.

The chain uses TRBV18 and TRBJ2-7; 7 nucleotides agree with TRBD2. The CDR3 contains 14 residues. Trimming removed 3 bases from V and 1 base from J; junction bases left unmatched: 3. Looked up from germline, CDR1 is KGHSH and CDR2 is LQKENI. In nucleotides, the CDR3 is TGTGCCAGCTCACCGGAGCGGGGATCCTACGAGCAGTACTTC. Amino acids: CASSPERGSYEQYF.

This rearrangement joins TRBV5-5 to TRBJ1-2; TRBD1 might be the D (5 bases). This CDR3 region has 16 residues. Trimming pared 3 bases from V and 2 bases from J, leaving 17 bases between. Germline loops: CDR1 SGHKS, CDR2 YYEKEE (reference sequence). The CDR3 nucleotides read TGTGCCAGCAGCTCCGAAGGCCGGGGGACCAACTATGGCTACACCTTC. Translating it yields CASSSEGRGTNYGYTF.

This clone was seen a handful of times. The chain combines TRBV5-6 with TRBJ2-7; TRBD2 is a possible D gene (6 bases). The CDR3 contains 15 residues. Germline V gene lookup returns CDR1 SGHDT and CDR2 YYEEEE. V shed 0 bases and J shed 2 bases, with 12 bases lying between them. CDR3 in amino acids: CASSLGLLAPYEQYF. CDR3 DNA: TGTGCCAGCAGCTTGGGGTTACTAGCTCCCTACGAGCAGTACTTC. Supplemented by reference TRBV5-6 and TRBJ2-7, the full variable domain reads DAGVTQSPTHLIKTRGQQVTLRCSPKSGHDTVSWYQQALGQGPQFIFQYYEEEERQRGNFPDRFSGHQFPNYSSELNVNALLLGDSALYLCASSLGLLAPYEQYFGPGTRLTVT.

This chain connects TRBV7-9 to TRBJ2-1; 10 bases line up with TRBD2. CDR1 is SEHNR, CDR2 FQNEAQ, per germline (reference sequence). The CDR3 is 15 amino acids. Germline trimming cut 4 bases from V and 6 bases from J; bases unmatched to any gene: 6. CDR3 in amino acids: CASSSLAGAVNEQFF. The CDR3 DNA follows: TGTGCCAGCAGCTCGCTAGCGGGGGCTGTCAATGAGCAGTTCTTC.

The chain has TRBV19 and TRBJ1-1; no clear D gene. Germline CDR1 is LNHDA and CDR2 is SQIVND (reference sequence). Trimming shortened V by 2 bases and J by 0 bases, and 7 bases separated the two germline ends. CDR3 length: 14 amino acids. This CDR3 is CASSISHMNTEAFF. DNA of the CDR3: TGTGCCAGTAGTATATCCCACATGAACACTGAAGCTTTCTTT.

This chain uses TRBV19 with TRBJ1-4; D ambiguous. The V and J ends lost 10 bases and 3 bases respectively, with 12 bases between them. The CDR3 is made up of 13 amino acids. CDR1 is LNHDA and CDR2 is SQIVND in the germline V gene (reference sequence). CDR3 protein: CATSQQSNEKLFF. The DNA of the CDR3 is TGTGCCACCTCACAGCAATCTAATGAAAAACTGTTTTTT.

The chain links TRBV6-6 to TRBJ2-1, with 9 bases matching TRBD1. V gave up 6 bases and J gave up 7 bases; unmatched junction bases: 4. The CDR3 runs to 13 residues. Per germline, CDR1 MNHNY and CDR2 SVGAGI (reference sequence). The CDR3: CASSTGTGNEQFF. The CDR3 DNA sequence: TGTGCCAGCAGCACCGGGACAGGGAATGAGCAGTTCTTC.

In regard to this clone: A junction end diverges from the germline sequence, so it may reflect a read error. This chain connects TRBV5-1 to TRBJ2-1, with a weak D call TRBD2 (5 bases). The germline V gene encodes CDR1 SGHRS and CDR2 YFSETQ. The CDR3 has 14 amino acids. The DNA of the CDR3 is TGCGCCGGCAGCTTGGATAGCGCGTACAATGAGCAGTTCTTC. The encoded protein is CAGSLDSAYNEQFF.

This clone has a handful of counts. V usage is TRBV5-4 and J usage is TRBJ1-4; 8 nucleotides agree with TRBD1. CDR1 and CDR2 (germline): SGHNT, YYREEE (reference sequence). J gave up 7 bases and V 4 bases, and 6 bases lay outside the gene matches. CDR3 length equals 14 residues. CDR3 region: CASSQTGDSEKLFF. As DNA, the CDR3 is TGTGCCAGCAGCCAGACAGGGGATAGTGAAAAACTGTTTTTT.

This clone was picked up one time. V usage is TRBV30 and J usage is TRBJ1-1, with 7 positions matching TRBD1. Germline trimming cut 2 bases from V and 10 bases from J; bases unmatched to any gene: 13. CDR3 length equals 14 residues. CDR1 GTSNPN and CDR2 SVGIG come from the germline V gene (reference sequence). CDR3 in DNA: TGTGCCTGGAGTCTCTCCGGACAGGACGGGCGAGCTTTCTTT. Encoded protein: CAWSLSGQDGRAFF.

The V gene is TRBV7-6, the J gene TRBJ2-1; 9 nucleotides align to TRBD2. The germline V gene has CDR1 SGHVS and CDR2 FNYEAQ. Unmatched junction bases numbered 4, after V lost 4 bases and J lost 9 bases. The CDR3 is made up of 13 amino acids. CDR3 DNA: TGTGCCAGCAGCTACGGACTAGCGACTGAGCAGTTCTTC. This sequence encodes CASSYGLATEQFF.

The genes are TRBV19 and TRBJ2-3, with TRBD1 as a possible D gene (7 bases). The CDR3 contains 13 residues. CDR1 LNHDA and CDR2 SQIVND come from the germline V gene (reference sequence). V lost 9 bases, J lost 6 bases, and 16 bases lay in between. DNA of the CDR3: TGTGCCAGCAGGGACAGCGGGTGGGATACGCAGTATTTT. Translated: CASRDSGWDTQYF.

The V gene is TRBV5-1, the J gene TRBJ1-2; tentative D call: TRBD1 (5 bases). CDR3 length: 13 residues. Germline loops: CDR1 SGHRS, CDR2 YFSETQ. V was shortened by 4 bases and J by 8 bases, with 15 bases between the two germline ends. The CDR3 coding sequence is TGCGCCAGCAGCCCAACAGGACCTCGGGGCTACACCTTC. Its protein is CASSPTGPRGYTF.

J is TRBJ2-7 and V is TRBV10-3; TRBD2 aligns across 9 bases. After removal of 6 bases from V and 6 bases from J, the junction contained 6 bases not matched to a gene. The CDR3 runs to 13 residues. From germline, CDR1 is ENHRY and CDR2 SYGVKD. The DNA for the CDR3 is TGTGCCATCAGGGCCGGGACTAGCCGCGAGCAGTACTTC. Protein: CAIRAGTSREQYF.

The chain recombines TRBV28 with TRBJ1-5; D gene ambiguous. Germline V CDR1 and CDR2: MDHEN, SYDVKM. Trimming left V 5 bases short and J 7 bases short, with 9 bases between. This CDR3 is 12 amino acids long. Here the CDR3 reads CASSTTLQPQHF. The CDR3 DNA reads TGTGCCAGCAGTACGACACTGCAGCCCCAGCATTTT.

This clone was picked up a small number of times. The J gene is TRBJ2-1, the V gene TRBV5-6, with TRBD2 as a possible D gene (6 bases). Germline V gene lookup returns CDR1 SGHDT and CDR2 YYEEEE. V lost 0 bases to trimming and J lost 8 bases, with 12 bases between them. The CDR3 spans 14 residues. The CDR3 nucleotides are TGTGCCAGCAGCTTGGGACTAGGAGGGGATGAGCAGTTCTTC. Protein sequence: CASSLGLGGDEQFF.

CDR3 coding DNA: TGTGCCAGCGCCGGGACAAACTCCTACGAGCAGTACTTC. Translated: CASAGTNSYEQYF. V usage is TRBV28 and J usage is TRBJ2-7, with D possibly being TRBD1 (6 bases). Germline V gene sequence: CDR1 MDHEN, CDR2 SYDVKM. Between the trimmed V and J ends, which lost 8 bases and 0 bases, there was a span of 11 bases. CDR3 size: 13 residues.

V is TRBV5-1 and J is TRBJ1-1, with 7 bases identical to TRBD1. Germline CDR1 SGHRS, CDR2 YFSETQ. The V and J ends lost 3 bases and 5 bases, in that order; junction bases with no gene match: 10. There are 15 residues in the CDR3. CDR3 protein: CASSSQGVGTTEAFF. The CDR3 coding sequence is TGCGCCAGCAGCTCCCAGGGGGTAGGGACTACTGAAGCTTTCTTT.

On this clone itself: At one of its ends the junction is not consistent with the germline gene, which may arise from a read error. CDR3 in amino acids: CSSSLANTGAHIQYF. CDR3 coding DNA: TGTTCCAGCAGCTTAGCCAATACAGGGGCACACATTCAGTACTTC. This chain uses TRBV7-9 with TRBJ2-4, with 7 bases lining up with TRBD1. Germline loops: CDR1 SEHNR, CDR2 FQNEAQ (reference sequence). The CDR3 is 15 amino acids. The full variable domain, with the rest looked up from reference TRBV7-9 and TRBJ2-4, is DTGVSQNPRHKITKRGQNVTFRCDPISEHNRLYWYRQTLGQGPEFLTYFQNEAQLEKSRLLSDRFSAERPKGSFSTLEIQRTEQGDSAMYLCSSSLANTGAHIQYFGAGTRLSVL.